The 2 T cell receptor beta chains below were found in one sample sequenced in a study of post-analysis software for immune sequencing data. Study outcomes and limitations: About 5 TRBV segments (TRBV5-6, TRBV5-1 and TRBV20-1 among them) occurred more frequently in patients than in controls.

Prepared TCR beta cDNA libraries contained unique molecular identifiers. TCRdb redid the calling of the PCR reads with MiXCR, one entry per CDR3 protein. Among a few hundred thousand distinct CDR3 sequences listed, roughly 40% were seen once. The antigens of these receptors remain unknown. Specimen: blood. Receptors were obtained from a girl aged 2 to 9 with multiple sclerosis.

A word on this clonotype: Mismatch with germline at one junction end may stem from a read error. This chain joins TRBV20-1 and TRBJ2-3; 12 nucleotides line up with TRBD2. From germline, CDR1 is DFQATT and CDR2 SNEGSKA (reference sequence). This CDR3 is 15 amino acids long. The CDR3 DNA reads TGCAGTGCTAGACTAGCGGGGGGGACTACAGATACGCGGTATTTT. Its protein product is CSARLAGGTTDTRYF.

This clonotype has more than one count but fewer than ten. The CDR3 bases are TGCAGCGTTTTACTAGCGGGGGTCTCCTACGAGCAGTACTTC. It encodes CSVLLAGVSYEQYF. The genes are TRBV29-1 and TRBJ2-7; the match to TRBD2 covers 11 bases. CDR1 is SQVTM and CDR2 is ANQGSEA in the germline V gene. The CDR3 has 14 amino acids. The V gene end was trimmed by 5 bases and the J gene end by 0 bases; junction bases not matched to a gene: 3.